One and the same sample provided the 22 T cell receptor beta chains below, sequenced in a study of shared clonotypes between healthy human individuals. Libraries were prepared by immunoSEQ multiplex PCR; TCRdb keeps only in-frame clonotypes and omits some of them. In the table there are millions of clones, over 90% of which are singletons. Source material: naive CD4+ T cells from PBMCs. Sample subset: CD45RA+ positively selected. These receptors originate from a young man in good health. Some clones in this sample may be carry-over from other donors' samples.

The rearrangement joins TRBV7-7 to TRBJ2-2; tentatively, D is TRBD1 (6 bases). Germline V gives CDR1 SSHAT, CDR2 FNYEAQ (reference sequence). The CDR3 has 15 residues. The V gene lost 1 base and the J gene lost 2 bases, with 8 bases spanning the gap. The CDR3 loop is CASSLGTANTGELFF. The CDR3 DNA reads TGTGCCAGCAGCTTAGGGACAGCAAACACCGGGGAGCTGTTTTTT.

The rearrangement joins TRBV5-6 to TRBJ2-2, with a possible D match to TRBD1 (6 bases). V was pared by 1 base and J by 2 bases, with 12 bases between. CDR1 and CDR2 (germline): SGHDT, YYEEEE. This CDR3 has 16 residues. The CDR3 is CASSLQGQINTGELFF. The CDR3 nucleotides are TGTGCCAGCAGCTTGCAAGGACAGATTAACACCGGGGAGCTGTTTTTT. The full variable domain, completed using reference TRBV5-6 and TRBJ2-2, is DAGVTQSPTHLIKTRGQQVTLRCSPKSGHDTVSWYQQALGQGPQFIFQYYEEEERQRGNFPDRFSGHQFPNYSSELNVNALLLGDSALYLCASSLQGQINTGELFFGEGSRLTVL.

The chain is built from TRBV28 and TRBJ2-7, with D tentatively TRBD1 or TRBD2 (7 bases each). Germline assignment: CDR1 MDHEN and CDR2 SYDVKM. V was cut by 6 bases and J by 0 bases, with 15 bases left in between. This CDR3 spans 15 amino acids. CDR3 sequence: CASSIQGGYSYEQYF. As DNA, the CDR3 is TGTGCCAGCAGCATTCAGGGGGGGTACTCCTACGAGCAGTACTTC.

The chain recombines TRBV5-6 with TRBJ2-7; D possibly corresponds to TRBD2 (6 bases). The V and J ends lost 0 bases and 2 bases respectively, with 15 bases between them. The CDR3 extends over 16 amino acids. Germline CDR1 is SGHDT and CDR2 is YYEEEE. The CDR3 is CASSLGRVQAAYEQYF. CDR3 sequence (DNA): TGTGCCAGCAGCTTGGGGAGGGTACAGGCAGCCTACGAGCAGTACTTC.

The chain recombines TRBV11-1 with TRBJ1-1; the D gene is possibly TRBD1 (6 bases). Germline assignment: CDR1 SGHAT and CDR2 FQDESV (reference sequence). The V and J ends lost 0 bases and 1 base respectively, with 6 bases between them. The CDR3 covers 14 residues. The CDR3 coding sequence is TGTGCCAGCAGCTTAGCACAGGGGAACACTGAAGCTTTCTTT. Translated: CASSLAQGNTEAFF.

Remarks on this clone: Other DNA sequences within the sample encode an identical CDR3. The genes are TRBV5-1 and TRBJ2-2; weak D call: TRBD1 (5 bases). Germline V gene lookup returns CDR1 SGHRS and CDR2 YFSETQ. V was trimmed by 0 bases and J by 0 bases, leaving 6 bases between them. There are 15 residues in the CDR3. CDR3 bases: TGCGCCAGCAGCTTGGGGACACCGAACACCGGGGAGCTGTTTTTT. Residues: CASSLGTPNTGELFF.

The chain is built from TRBV7-9 and TRBJ1-2, with 7 positions matching TRBD1. CDR3 length equals 14 residues. The germline CDR1 and CDR2 sequences are SEHNR and FQNEAQ (reference sequence). After removal of 5 bases from V and 7 bases from J, the junction contained 10 bases not matched to a gene. The CDR3 nucleotides read TGTGCCAGCAGCGCGACTCAGGGGGGTACTGGCTACACCTTC. As protein: CASSATQGGTGYTF.

V gene TRBV18 combines with J gene TRBJ2-2; D tentatively reads TRBD1 or TRBD2 (5 bases each). V lost 4 bases, J lost 2 bases, and 17 bases lay in between. Germline V gene data show CDR1 as KGHSH and CDR2 as LQKENI. There are 17 residues in the CDR3. The CDR3 loop is CASSRISGTRNTGELFF. CDR3 in DNA: TGTGCCAGCTCACGTATCTCGGGGACCCGCAACACCGGGGAGCTGTTTTTT.

This clone occurred once. V gene TRBV6-1 combines with J gene TRBJ2-3, with 12 bases that match TRBD2. The CDR3 consists of 14 residues. Unmatched junction bases numbered 5, after V lost 7 bases and J lost 6 bases. Germline V gene sequence: CDR1 MNHNS, CDR2 SASEGT. The CDR3 DNA follows: TGTGCCAGCACGACTAGCGGGAGTGGGGATACGCAGTATTTT. Translated: CASTTSGSGDTQYF.

This rearrangement joins TRBV5-5 to TRBJ2-5; D is uncertain. Trimming shortened V by 1 base and J by 4 bases, and 5 bases separated the two germline ends. In germline, CDR1 is SGHKS, CDR2 YYEKEE (reference sequence). CDR3 size: 12 residues. The CDR3, as DNA: TGTGCCAGCAGCTTGTGGGGAGAGACCCAGTACTTC. Amino acid sequence: CASSLWGETQYF.

The V and J genes are TRBV5-4 and TRBJ1-2, with D possibly TRBD1 on 5 matching bases. V was trimmed by 5 bases and J by 5 bases, leaving 19 bases between them. The germline gives CDR1 SGHNT, CDR2 YYREEE (reference sequence). This CDR3 comprises 15 residues. CDR3 sequence reads: CASRPGGDRPYGYTF. CDR3 coding DNA: TGTGCCAGCAGACCGGGCGGGGACCGACCTTATGGCTACACCTTC.

The genes are TRBV15 and TRBJ2-3; 13 positions agree with TRBD2. Germline CDR1 is LNHNV and CDR2 is YYDKDF (reference sequence). V was clipped by 9 bases and J by 2 bases; unmatched bases: 2. The CDR3 spans 14 residues. CDR3 bases: TGTGCCACGGGACTAGCGGGAATCACAGATACGCAGTATTTT. It translates to CATGLAGITDTQYF.

To note about this clone: Within the sample, other DNA sequences also encode this same CDR3. The rearrangement joins TRBV28 to TRBJ2-3; 10 bases fit TRBD2. There are 16 residues in the CDR3. Per the germline V gene, CDR1 is MDHEN and CDR2 is SYDVKM. V shed 5 bases, J shed 0 bases, and the junction held 5 bases outside the gene matches. CDR3 DNA sequence: TGTGCCAGCAGTCTCGGACTAGCGGAGAGCACAGATACGCAGTATTTT. Amino acid sequence: CASSLGLAESTDTQYF.

The chain employs TRBV7-2 and TRBJ2-7, with D possibly being TRBD1 (6 bases). The V gene's germline CDR1 is SGHTA and CDR2 FQGNSA. The V end lost 4 bases, the J end lost 0 bases, and 16 bases lay between the germline ends. The CDR3 is 16 amino acids. This chain's CDR3 is CASSSPRGHPSYEQYF. The CDR3 DNA sequence: TGTGCCAGCAGCTCCCCAAGGGGACACCCCTCCTACGAGCAGTACTTC.

The rearrangement links TRBV11-3 to TRBJ2-1; D may correspond to TRBD1 or TRBD2 (6 bases each). Trimming left V 5 bases short and J 12 bases short, with 14 bases between. The CDR3 consists of 12 residues. Germline CDR1 reads SGHNT; CDR2 reads YENEEA. CDR3 in DNA: TGTGCCAGCAGCCCGGGGGCAGGGCGGCAGTTCTTC. This gives the protein CASSPGAGRQFF.

The chain recombines TRBV2 with TRBJ2-5; weak D call: TRBD2 (6 bases). The V and J ends lost 6 bases and 10 bases respectively, with 12 bases between them. CDR3 length equals 11 residues. Germline values: CDR1 SNHLY, CDR2 FYNNEI. CDR3 amino acids: CASSEGGDQYF. In nucleotides, the CDR3 is TGTGCCAGCAGCGAGGGCGGGGACCAGTACTTC.

This clone was observed once. The chain has TRBV5-6 and TRBJ2-7, with 8 bases aligning to TRBD1. This CDR3 is built from 15 residues. The germline gives CDR1 SGHDT, CDR2 YYEEEE. The V gene end was trimmed by 1 base and the J gene end by 6 bases; junction bases not matched to a gene: 9. CDR3 in amino acids: CASSLNIGQGGEQYF. The CDR3, as DNA: TGTGCCAGCAGCTTGAATATCGGACAGGGCGGCGAGCAGTACTTC.

Points on this clone: Other nucleotide sequences from this sample produce the same CDR3. This chain uses TRBV11-3 with TRBJ2-5; TRBD2 matches at 8 bases. CDR1 is SGHNT and CDR2 is YENEEA in the germline V gene. The J segment lost 4 bases and the V segment lost 2 bases, leaving 0 bases of the junction unmatched. There are 13 residues in the CDR3. Here the CDR3 reads CASSLRGGETQYF. The CDR3 DNA reads TGTGCCAGCAGCTTACGGGGGGGAGAGACCCAGTACTTC.

This clone appeared a few times. The chain links TRBV4-1 to TRBJ1-3, with unresolved D. Trimming cost V 3 bases and J 0 bases, with 15 bases left between them. CDR1 is MGHRA and CDR2 is YSYEKL in the germline V gene. This CDR3 comprises 17 residues. The CDR3 DNA reads TGCGCCAGCAGCCAGGCCCCCCCCGGCAACTCTGGAAACACCATATATTTT. Translated, it gives CASSQAPPGNSGNTIYF.

The chain uses TRBV29-1 and TRBJ2-5; the D is unclear. The germline V and J ends were trimmed by 4 bases and 0 bases, with 12 bases remaining between them. The germline V gene has CDR1 SQVTM and CDR2 ANQGSEA. This CDR3 is built from 14 residues. The CDR3 sequence: CSVVWVSHQETQYF. Here the CDR3 DNA reads TGCAGCGTTGTTTGGGTCTCGCACCAAGAGACCCAGTACTTC.

V usage is TRBV28 and J usage is TRBJ1-4, with D perhaps TRBD1 (5 bases). Trimming removed 8 bases at V and 13 bases at J, with 20 bases between. From germline, CDR1 is MDHEN and CDR2 SYDVKM. This CDR3 has 13 amino acids. The CDR3 sequence: CASWGSTRLGLFF. As DNA, the CDR3 is TGTGCCAGCTGGGGCTCGACAAGACTAGGACTGTTTTTT.

This clone has a single count. Other nucleotide sequences in the sample specify the same CDR3. The chain employs TRBV18 and TRBJ1-1; 8 nucleotides agree with TRBD1. This CDR3 is 15 amino acids long. V trimming: 2 bases; J trimming: 3 bases; junction bases outside the gene matches: 5. In germline, CDR1 is KGHSH, CDR2 LQKENI. This chain's CDR3 is CASSPRTGSDTEAFF. CDR3 nucleotide sequence: TGTGCCAGCTCACCAAGGACAGGGTCGGACACTGAAGCTTTCTTT.